This record looks at one TCR beta chain sequence and its context. The data are from a study of control samples from healthy donors and cancer patients. Generated by immunoSEQ multiplex PCR, the TCRdb table keeps only in-frame clones and is missing some. The sample lists fewer than 200,000 clones, around 94% occurring once. Germline CDR1 and CDR2: MNHNY and SVGAGI (reference sequence). The CDR3 consists of 17 residues. V lost 5 bases and J lost 4, with 20 bases in between. The rearrangement uses TRBV6-6 and TRBJ2-2, with D possibly called TRBD1 or TRBD2 (5 bases each). What was sequenced was PBMCs. The sequence was collected from a man in his sixties with colorectal cancer. For the CDR3, the DNA is TGTGCCAGCAGTCCCCTGATCGGGACGGATTTCACCGGGGAGCTGTTTTTT. Translation gives CASSPLIGTDFTGELFF.